The rows below give T cell receptor beta chains drawn from one sample of a study of radiotherapy plus CTLA-4 blockade in lung cancer. Profiling relied on immunoSEQ multiplex PCR, and the TCRdb table lists in-frame clones only, not all of them. In the table there are some 100,000 clones, more than 65% of which are singletons. The sequencing used peripheral blood, collected from a patient treated with radiotherapy plus ipilimumab. The receptors shown here come from a human donor with non-small cell lung cancer who had a partial response to radiotherapy plus ipilimumab. CDR3s include the opening cysteine and the closing phenylalanine or tryptophan. D genes are given only for firm matches. Clone size, where shown, is once, few, many, or a class for clones that have expanded.

d_gene	abundance	v_gene	j_gene	CDR3nt	CDR3aa
TRBD1	-	TRBV30	TRBJ1-5	TGTGCCTGCTCGGGGACAGGACTCAATCAGCCCCAGCATTTT	CACSGTGLNQPQHF
TRBD1	-	TRBV6-6	TRBJ1-1	TGTGCCAGCAGTGAACAGGGGGTAGCTTTCTTT	CASSEQGVAFF
TRBD1	-	TRBV30	TRBJ1-4	TGTGCCTGGAGTAGAGGGGGCGCGGGGGAAAAACTGTTTTTT	CAWSRGGAGEKLFF
TRBD1	once	TRBV29-1	TRBJ1-4	TGCAGCGTCAGGGACAGGGGTGTGGAAAAACTGTTTTTT	CSVRDRGVEKLFF
-	-	TRBV7-6	TRBJ2-3	TGTGCCAGCAGCTCTGACTCTCAGCGGGCAGATACGCAGTATTTT	CASSSDSQRADTQYF
TRBD1	-	TRBV27	TRBJ2-4	TGTGCCAGCAGCGCTTCGGGACAGGGTAAAAACATTCAGTACTTC	CASSASGQGKNIQYF
TRBD1	once	TRBV6-6	TRBJ1-1	TGTGCCAGCAGTTTTCCGGGACAGATGAACACTGAAGCTTTCTTT	CASSFPGQMNTEAFF
-	-	TRBV7-9	TRBJ2-3	TGTGCCAGCAGCTTAGCGGCTAGCGGCACAGATACGCAGTATTTT	CASSLAASGTDTQYF
TRBD2	-	TRBV10-3	TRBJ2-2	TGTGCCATCAGTGGGGCTAGCGGGGGCGGTAACACCGGGGAGCTGTTTTTT	CAISGASGGGNTGELFF
TRBD1	few	TRBV6-6	TRBJ1-2	TGTGCCAGCAGAACAGGACAGGGGGGAGGCTACACCTTC	CASRTGQGGGYTF
TRBD1	-	TRBV7-6	TRBJ2-5	TGTGCCAGCAGCTGGACAGGGATCAAAGAGACCCAGTACTTC	CASSWTGIKETQYF
-	once	TRBV2	TRBJ1-2	TGTGCCAGCACCGGCCAGGGGCCCTACTATGGCTACACCTTC	CASTGQGPYYGYTF
TRBD1	-	TRBV13	TRBJ2-3	TGTGCCAGCAGCTTAGTCGCAGGGGGCCGGGCAGATACGCAGTATTTT	CASSLVAGGRADTQYF
-	-	TRBV30	TRBJ1-6	TGTGCCTGGGGGTTCGACGGGAATTCACCCCTCCACTTT	CAWGFDGNSPLHF
-	-	TRBV27	TRBJ1-2	TGTGCCAGCAGTTCCACAAACTATGGCTACACCTTC	CASSSTNYGYTF
TRBD2	-	TRBV5-1	TRBJ2-1	TGCGCCAGCAGCCCAATAGCGGGACCCTCCTACAATGAGCAGTTCTTC	CASSPIAGPSYNEQFF
-	-	TRBV28	TRBJ1-2	TGTGCCAGCAGTCTGACCGGGAATGGCTACACCTTC	CASSLTGNGYTF
TRBD1	-	TRBV5-1	TRBJ2-3	TGCGCCAGCAGCCAGGGGGTTCGAGTCACAGATACGCAGTATTTT	CASSQGVRVTDTQYF
-	-	TRBV29-1	TRBJ2-5	TGCAGCGTTGAAATCATGGAGACCCAGTACTTC	CSVEIMETQYF
TRBD1	-	TRBV5-6	TRBJ1-4	TGTGCCAGCAGCGAACAGGGGTGGGATGAAAAACTGTTTTTT	CASSEQGWDEKLFF
TRBD1	few	TRBV2	TRBJ1-4	TGTGCCAGCAGTTGGTCGGAGAACAGGGGGCGCTTGGATGAAAAACTGTTTTTT	CASSWSENRGRLDEKLFF
-	-	TRBV29-1	TRBJ1-1	TGCAGCGTTGAAAGGAAGAAGACCAGGGCTGAAGCTTTCTTT	CSVERKKTRAEAFF
-	-	TRBV10-2	TRBJ1-1	TGCGCCAGTAGGGGAGGGATGAACACTGAAGCTTTCTTT	CASRGGMNTEAFF
TRBD1	few	TRBV4-1	TRBJ1-1	TGCGCCAGCAGCCGCGGACAGGGGCCGAACACTGAAGCTTTCTTT	CASSRGQGPNTEAFF
TRBD1	-	TRBV5-1	TRBJ1-3	TGCGCCAGCAGCGAAGGACAGGGGGCGGGTGGAAACACCATATATTTT	CASSEGQGAGGNTIYF
TRBD1	-	TRBV7-9	TRBJ1-1	TGTGCCAGCAGCCAACGGGACAGGGGCCACGTAGGGTATGAAGCTTTCTTT	CASSQRDRGHVGYEAFF
-	-	TRBV4-2	TRBJ1-2	TGTGCCAGCAGCCAAGTGACGATCAACAGGGTGAACTATGGCTACACCTTC	CASSQVTINRVNYGYTF
TRBD1	once	TRBV27	TRBJ2-1	TGTGCCAGCAGTAACCGGGACAGGCATGTTGGCTGGCAGTTCTTC	CASSNRDRHVGWQFF
-	few	TRBV30	TRBJ1-2	TGTGCCTGGAGTGTGCACAGACCCATCTATGGCTACACCTTC	CAWSVHRPIYGYTF
TRBD1	-	TRBV30	TRBJ2-2	TGTGCCTGGAGGGGGCTTATCGGGACAGGGACCACCGGGGAGCTGTTTTTT	CAWRGLIGTGTTGELFF
TRBD1	-	TRBV11-2	TRBJ2-3	TGTGCCAGCAGCATCGACAGGGGCCCCACAGATACGCAGTATTTT	CASSIDRGPTDTQYF
-	-	TRBV18	TRBJ1-1	TGTGCCAGCTCACGGCCCTTGAACACTGAAGCTTTCTTT	CASSRPLNTEAFF
-	-	TRBV13	TRBJ1-4	TGTGCCAGCAGCCTGAGACTACACGGGGTTGAAAAACTGTTTTTT	CASSLRLHGVEKLFF
TRBD1	-	TRBV6-4	TRBJ2-7	TGTGCCAGCAGTAACCCGGGACAGGGGACGGGCTCCTACGAGCAGTACTTC	CASSNPGQGTGSYEQYF
TRBD2	-	TRBV2	TRBJ2-7	TGTGCCAGCACGCGGGAGGTATCCTACGAGCAGTACTTC	CASTREVSYEQYF
-	few	TRBV7-6	TRBJ1-1	TGTGCCAGCAGCCCCCTCACAGGGAACACTGAAGCTTTCTTT	CASSPLTGNTEAFF
TRBD1	-	TRBV28	TRBJ1-4	TGTGCCAGCAGTTACGACAGGGGAGGGGTAAAACTGTTTTTT	CASSYDRGGVKLFF
-	-	TRBV6-6	TRBJ2-1	TGTGCCAGCAGTTACTTCCCTAGCGCTAACAATGAGCAGTTCTTC	CASSYFPSANNEQFF
-	-	TRBV19	TRBJ2-1	TGTGCCAGTAGGATAGACGGAGACCTCTCCTACAATGAGCAGTTCTTC	CASRIDGDLSYNEQFF
TRBD1	-	TRBV6-5	TRBJ1-1	TGTGCCAGCAACCTAGGACAGGGAGGAACTGAAGCTTTCTTT	CASNLGQGGTEAFF